This T cell receptor beta chain was identified in a study of blood T cell repertoires in COVID-19. Study context: PBMCs, B-cell-depleted T cells, or T cells were the source of the cDNA or gDNA that made up the material.

Trimming took 3 bases from V and 0 from J, leaving 6 bases between them. The CDR3 runs 14 residues. Germline V CDR1 and CDR2: SGHRS, YFSETQ. In the original processing: Nucleated cell counts were estimated from reference gene primer amplification. Using immunoSEQ multiplex PCR, the repertoire was profiled, and TCRdb retains in-frame clones only, with some absent. V and J calls and clone size follow that table, whereas D and trimming were derived from the DNA. The table includes some 120,000 clones, around 83% detected once. The sequence came from a man aged 55 to 70 with acute or convalescent COVID-19. This chain links TRBV5-1 with TRBJ2-2; D unresolved. Sequencing was carried out using peripheral blood. The chain's CDR3 is CASSSDSNTGELFF. In DNA, the CDR3 is TGCGCCAGCAGCTCCGACTCGAACACCGGGGAGCTGTTTTTT.